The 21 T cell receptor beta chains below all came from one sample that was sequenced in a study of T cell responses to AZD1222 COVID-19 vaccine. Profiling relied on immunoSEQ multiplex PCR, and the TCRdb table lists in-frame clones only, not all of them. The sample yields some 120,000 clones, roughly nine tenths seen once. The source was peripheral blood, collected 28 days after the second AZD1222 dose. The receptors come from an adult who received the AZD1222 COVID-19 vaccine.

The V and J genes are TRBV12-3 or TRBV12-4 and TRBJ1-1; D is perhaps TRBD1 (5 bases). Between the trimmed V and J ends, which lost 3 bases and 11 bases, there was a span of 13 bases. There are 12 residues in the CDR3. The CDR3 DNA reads TGTGCCAGCAGTTTTGGGGCAGTTGGGGCTTTCTTT. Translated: CASSFGAVGAFF.

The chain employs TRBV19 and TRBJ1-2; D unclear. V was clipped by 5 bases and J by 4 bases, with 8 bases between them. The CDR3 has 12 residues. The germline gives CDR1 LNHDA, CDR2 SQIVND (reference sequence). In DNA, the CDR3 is TGTGCCAGTAGTTCACCGATCTATGGCTACACCTTC. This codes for CASSSPIYGYTF.

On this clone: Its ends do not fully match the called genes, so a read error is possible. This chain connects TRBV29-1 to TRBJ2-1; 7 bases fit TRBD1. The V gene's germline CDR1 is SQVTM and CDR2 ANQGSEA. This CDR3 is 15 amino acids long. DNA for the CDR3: TGCAGCGTGGAAGGACAGGACACAAACTACAATGAGCAGTTCTTC. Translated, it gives CSVEGQDTNYNEQFF.

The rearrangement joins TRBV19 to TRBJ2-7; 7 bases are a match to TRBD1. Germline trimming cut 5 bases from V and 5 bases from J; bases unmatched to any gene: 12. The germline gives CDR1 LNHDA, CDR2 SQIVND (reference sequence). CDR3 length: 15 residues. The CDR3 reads CASSPTGTAYHEQYF. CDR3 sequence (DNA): TGTGCCAGTAGTCCGACCGGGACAGCATACCACGAGCAGTACTTC.

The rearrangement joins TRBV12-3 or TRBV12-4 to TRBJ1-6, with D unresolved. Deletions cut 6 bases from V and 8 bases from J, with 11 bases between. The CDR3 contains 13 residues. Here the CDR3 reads CASSRGMYSPLHF. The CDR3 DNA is TGTGCCAGCAGCAGAGGGATGTATTCACCCCTCCACTTT.

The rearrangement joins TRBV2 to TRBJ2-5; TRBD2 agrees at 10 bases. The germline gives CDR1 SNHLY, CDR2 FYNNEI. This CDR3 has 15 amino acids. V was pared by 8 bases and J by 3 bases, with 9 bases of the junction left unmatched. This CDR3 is CASGGGTSVKETQYF. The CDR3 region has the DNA TGTGCCAGCGGGGGGGGGACTAGCGTAAAAGAGACCCAGTACTTC.

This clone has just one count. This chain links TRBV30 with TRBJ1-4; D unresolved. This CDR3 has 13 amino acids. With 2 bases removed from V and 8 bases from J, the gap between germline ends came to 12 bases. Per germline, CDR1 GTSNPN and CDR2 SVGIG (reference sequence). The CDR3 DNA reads TGTGCCTGGAGTTGGTCGGGCGGCGAAAAACTGTTTTTT. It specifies CAWSWSGGEKLFF.

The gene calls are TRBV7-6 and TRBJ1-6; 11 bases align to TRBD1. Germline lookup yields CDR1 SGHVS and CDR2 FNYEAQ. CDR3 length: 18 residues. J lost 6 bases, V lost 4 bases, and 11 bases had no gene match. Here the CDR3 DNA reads TGTGCCAGCAGCTCCGGACAGGGGGCCCCTTTGGGTAATTCACCCCTCCACTTT. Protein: CASSSGQGAPLGNSPLHF.

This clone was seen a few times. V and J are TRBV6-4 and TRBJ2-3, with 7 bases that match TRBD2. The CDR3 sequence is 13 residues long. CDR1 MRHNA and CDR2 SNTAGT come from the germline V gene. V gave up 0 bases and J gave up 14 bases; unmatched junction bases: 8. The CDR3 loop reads CASSDSPSGAPYF. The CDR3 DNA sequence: TGTGCCAGCAGTGACTCACCTAGCGGAGCTCCGTATTTT.

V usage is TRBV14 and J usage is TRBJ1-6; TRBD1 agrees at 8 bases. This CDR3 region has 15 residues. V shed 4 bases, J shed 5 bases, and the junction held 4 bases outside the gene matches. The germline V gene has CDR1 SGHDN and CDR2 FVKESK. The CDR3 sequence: CASSPTDRDNSPLHF. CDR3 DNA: TGTGCCAGCAGCCCAACGGACAGGGATAATTCACCCCTCCACTTT.

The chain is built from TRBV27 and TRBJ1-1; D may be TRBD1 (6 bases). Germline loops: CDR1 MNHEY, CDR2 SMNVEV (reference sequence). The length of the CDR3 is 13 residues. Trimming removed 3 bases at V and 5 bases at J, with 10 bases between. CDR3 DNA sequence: TGTGCCAGCAGTTTCCAGGGGACTACTGAAGCTTTCTTT. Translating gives CASSFQGTTEAFF.

DNA for the CDR3: TGTGCCAGCACACGTGGGGTCGGGAGGAACAATGAGCAGTTCTTC. This gives the protein CASTRGVGRNNEQFF. The chain uses TRBV6-5 and TRBJ2-1, with 7 bases lining up with TRBD2. This CDR3 region has 15 residues. The V segment lost 7 bases and the J segment 5 bases; nucleotides outside the gene matches: 11. Germline V CDR1 and CDR2: MNHEY, SVGAGI.

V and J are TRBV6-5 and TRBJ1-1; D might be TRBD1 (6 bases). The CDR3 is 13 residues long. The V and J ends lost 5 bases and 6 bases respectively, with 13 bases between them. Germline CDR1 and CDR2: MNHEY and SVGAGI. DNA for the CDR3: TGTGCCAGCAGTCACCGACAGGTAGCTGAAGCTTTCTTT. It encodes CASSHRQVAEAFF.

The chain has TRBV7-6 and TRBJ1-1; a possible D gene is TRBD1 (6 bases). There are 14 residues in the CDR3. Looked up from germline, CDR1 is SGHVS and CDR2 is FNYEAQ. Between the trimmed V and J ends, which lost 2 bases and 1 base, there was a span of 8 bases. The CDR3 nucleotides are TGTGCCAGCAGCTTAACAGGGACGAACACTGAAGCTTTCTTT. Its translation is CASSLTGTNTEAFF.

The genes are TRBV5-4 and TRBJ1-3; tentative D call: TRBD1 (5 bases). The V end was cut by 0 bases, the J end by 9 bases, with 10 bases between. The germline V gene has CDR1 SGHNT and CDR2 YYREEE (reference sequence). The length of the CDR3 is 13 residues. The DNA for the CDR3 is TGTGCCAGCAGCTTGGCACAGGCCGGCACCATATATTTT. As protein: CASSLAQAGTIYF. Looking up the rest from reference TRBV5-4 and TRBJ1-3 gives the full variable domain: ETGVTQSPTHLIKTRGQQVTLRCSSQSGHNTVSWYQQALGQGPQFIFQYYREEENGRGNFPPRFSGLQFPNYSSELNVNALELDDSALYLCASSLAQAGTIYFGEGSWLTVV.

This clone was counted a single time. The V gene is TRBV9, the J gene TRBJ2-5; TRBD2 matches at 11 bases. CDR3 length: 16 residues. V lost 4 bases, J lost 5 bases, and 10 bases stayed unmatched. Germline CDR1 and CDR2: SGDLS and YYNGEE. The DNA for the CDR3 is TGTGCCAGCAGCCACAGTAAGACTAGCGGGAAGGAGACCCAGTACTTC. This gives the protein CASSHSKTSGKETQYF.

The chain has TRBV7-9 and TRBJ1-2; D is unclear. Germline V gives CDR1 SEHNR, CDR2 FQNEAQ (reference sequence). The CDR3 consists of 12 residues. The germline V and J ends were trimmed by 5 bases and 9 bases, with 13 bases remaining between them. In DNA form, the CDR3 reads TGTGCCAGCAGCCCGCAAGCGGGGAGCTACACCTTC. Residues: CASSPQAGSYTF.

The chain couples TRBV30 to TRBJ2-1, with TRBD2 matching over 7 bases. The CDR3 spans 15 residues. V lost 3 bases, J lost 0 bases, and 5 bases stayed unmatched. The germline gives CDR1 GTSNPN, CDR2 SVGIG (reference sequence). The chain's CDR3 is CAWSSGLVSYNEQFF. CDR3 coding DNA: TGTGCCTGGAGCAGCGGACTAGTCTCCTACAATGAGCAGTTCTTC. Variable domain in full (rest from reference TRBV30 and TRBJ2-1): SQTIHQWPATLVQPVGSPLSLECTVEGTSNPNLYWYRQAAGRGLQLLFYSVGIGQISSEVPQNLSASRPQDRQFILSSKKLLLSDSGFYLCAWSSGLVSYNEQFFGPGTRLTVL.

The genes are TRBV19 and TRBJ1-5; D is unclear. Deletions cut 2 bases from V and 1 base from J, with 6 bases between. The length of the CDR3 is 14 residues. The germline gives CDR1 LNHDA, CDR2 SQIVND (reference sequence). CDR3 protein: CASSIKGSNQPQHF. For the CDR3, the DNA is TGTGCCAGTAGTATAAAAGGCAGCAATCAGCCCCAGCATTTT. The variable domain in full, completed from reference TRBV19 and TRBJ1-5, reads DGGITQSPKYLFRKEGQNVTLSCEQNLNHDAMYWYRQDPGQGLRLIYYSQIVNDFQKGDIAEGYSVSREKKESFPLTVTSAQKNPTAFYLCASSIKGSNQPQHFGDGTRLSIL.

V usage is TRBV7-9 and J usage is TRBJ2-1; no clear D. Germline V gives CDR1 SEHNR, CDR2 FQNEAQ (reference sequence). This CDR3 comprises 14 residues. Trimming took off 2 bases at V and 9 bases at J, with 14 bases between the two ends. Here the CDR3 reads CASSLSGIRSEQFF. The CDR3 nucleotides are TGTGCCAGCAGCTTAAGTGGAATAAGGTCTGAGCAGTTCTTC.

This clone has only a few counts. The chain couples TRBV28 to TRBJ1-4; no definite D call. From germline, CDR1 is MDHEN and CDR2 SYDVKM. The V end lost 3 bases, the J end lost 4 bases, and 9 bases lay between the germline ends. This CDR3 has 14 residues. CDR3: CASSFPGGNEKLFF. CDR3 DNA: TGTGCCAGCAGTTTCCCAGGAGGTAATGAAAAACTGTTTTTT.